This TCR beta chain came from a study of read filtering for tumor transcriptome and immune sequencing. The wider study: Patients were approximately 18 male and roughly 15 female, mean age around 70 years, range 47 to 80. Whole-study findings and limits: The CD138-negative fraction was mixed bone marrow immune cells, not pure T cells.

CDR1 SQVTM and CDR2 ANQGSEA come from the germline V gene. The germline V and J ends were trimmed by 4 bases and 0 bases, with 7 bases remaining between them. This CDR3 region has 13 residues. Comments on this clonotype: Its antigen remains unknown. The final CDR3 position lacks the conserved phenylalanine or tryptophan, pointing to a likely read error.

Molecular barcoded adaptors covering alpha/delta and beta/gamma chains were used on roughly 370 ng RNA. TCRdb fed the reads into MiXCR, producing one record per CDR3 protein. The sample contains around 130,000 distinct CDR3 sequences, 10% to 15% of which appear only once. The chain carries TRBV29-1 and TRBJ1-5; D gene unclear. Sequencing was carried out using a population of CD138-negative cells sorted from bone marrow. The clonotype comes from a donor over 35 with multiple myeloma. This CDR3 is CSVAENSNQPQHL. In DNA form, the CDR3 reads TGCAGCGTTGCAGAGAATAGCAATCAGCCCCAGCATCTT.